One and the same sample provided the 25 T cell receptor beta chains below, sequenced in a study of blood T cell repertoires in COVID-19. Clones were read by immunoSEQ multiplex PCR, and TCRdb kept only the in-frame ones, dropping some. The sample lists 330,000 or so clones; about 87% were seen once. The sample was PBMCs or T cells enriched from blood (not recorded which). All receptors derive from a middle-aged man in a cohort exposed to, infected with or recovered from COVID-19 (not recorded which).

The CDR3 here is CASSPNLAGGEETQYF. The DNA for the CDR3 is TGCGCCAGCAGCCCAAACTTAGCGGGAGGGGAAGAGACCCAGTACTTC. The rearrangement joins TRBV5-1 to TRBJ2-5; 11 bases are a match to TRBD2. Germline trimming cut 4 bases from V and 3 bases from J; bases unmatched to any gene: 8. This CDR3 comprises 16 residues. Germline CDR1 is SGHRS and CDR2 is YFSETQ.

V and J are TRBV28 and TRBJ1-2; 8 nucleotides agree with TRBD1. Trimming removed 7 bases from V and 7 bases from J; junction bases left unmatched: 8. This CDR3 spans 13 amino acids. Germline CDR1 MDHEN, CDR2 SYDVKM. The CDR3 bases are TGTGCCAGCACTCTAGAGACAGGGGTTGGCTACACCTTC. This codes for CASTLETGVGYTF.

J is TRBJ2-5 and V is TRBV5-1; D is possibly TRBD2 (5 bases). Germline V gene data show CDR1 as SGHRS and CDR2 as YFSETQ. V was pared by 4 bases and J by 5 bases, with 12 bases between. The CDR3 consists of 13 residues. This CDR3 is CASSNTGDETQYF. The CDR3 DNA reads as TGCGCCAGCAGCAACACCGGGGATGAGACCCAGTACTTC.

The chain couples TRBV2 to TRBJ1-5; a possible D gene is TRBD1 (5 bases). The CDR3 totals 14 residues. Trimming cost V 8 bases and J 2 bases, with 13 bases left between them. Germline CDR1 and CDR2: SNHLY and FYNNEI. CDR3 loop: CASGGTFGNQPQHF. DNA of the CDR3: TGTGCCAGCGGCGGGACGTTCGGCAATCAGCCCCAGCATTTT.

The rearrangement uses TRBV5-1 and TRBJ1-1, with 7 bases identical to TRBD1. The CDR3 has 15 residues. The germline V gene has CDR1 SGHRS and CDR2 YFSETQ. V shed 4 bases and J 0 bases; nucleotides not matched to a gene: 6. The CDR3 DNA is TGCGCCAGCAGCCCGACAGGGAAAATGAACACTGAAGCTTTCTTT. Its translation is CASSPTGKMNTEAFF. Using reference TRBV5-1 and TRBJ1-1 for the parts outside the CDR3, the full variable domain is KAGVTQTPRYLIKTRGQQVTLSCSPISGHRSVSWYQQTPGQGLQFLFEYFSETQRNKGNFPGRFSGRQFSNSRSEMNVSTLELGDSALYLCASSPTGKMNTEAFFGQGTRLTVV.

The chain carries TRBV18 and TRBJ1-2, with D hard to call. CDR1 is KGHSH and CDR2 is LQKENI in the germline V gene. CDR3 length: 13 residues. Trimming removed 6 bases from V and 3 bases from J, with 11 bases in between. The CDR3 here is CASSNRVDYGYTF. The DNA for the CDR3 is TGTGCCAGCTCGAACCGGGTGGACTATGGCTACACCTTC.

This chain links TRBV27 with TRBJ1-5; no reliable D call. The germline CDR1 and CDR2 sequences are MNHEY and SMNVEV (reference sequence). This CDR3 has 13 amino acids. V was clipped by 5 bases and J by 3 bases, with 8 bases between them. The CDR3 sequence is CASSRNNNQPQHF. CDR3 bases: TGTGCCAGCAGTCGCAACAACAATCAGCCCCAGCATTTT.

The V call is TRBV19, the J call TRBJ2-6, with 7 positions matching TRBD1. CDR3 length: 18 residues. Germline-derived CDR1 and CDR2 are LNHDA and SQIVND (reference sequence). With 10 bases clipped from V and 1 base from J, the junction kept 16 bases outside the gene matches. CDR3 residues: CATTNSFGTVSGANVLTF. The DNA of the CDR3 is TGTGCCACCACAAATTCGTTCGGGACAGTTTCTGGGGCCAACGTCCTGACTTTC.

The genes are TRBV9 and TRBJ2-5; the D gene is possibly TRBD2 (7 bases). The CDR3 spans 14 residues. V lost 1 base and J lost 3, with 10 bases in between. The germline V gene has CDR1 SGDLS and CDR2 YYNGEE. The CDR3, as DNA: TGTGCCAGCAGCGTAAGGGGGGGAGAAGAGACCCAGTACTTC. It yields the protein CASSVRGGEETQYF.

This chain joins TRBV28 and TRBJ1-2; D possibly corresponds to TRBD1 (6 bases). The CDR3 runs 15 residues. Trimming shortened V by 5 bases and J by 4 bases, and 17 bases separated the two germline ends. CDR1 is MDHEN and CDR2 is SYDVKM in the germline V gene. This CDR3 reads CASSPTGKKFYGYTF. As DNA, the CDR3 is TGTGCCAGCAGTCCGACAGGAAAAAAATTCTATGGCTACACCTTC.

The J gene is TRBJ1-3, the V gene TRBV5-1, with 9 nucleotides matching TRBD1. The germline V gene encodes CDR1 SGHRS and CDR2 YFSETQ. The V and J ends lost 2 bases and 3 bases, in that order; junction bases with no gene match: 6. The CDR3 spans 16 residues. Here the CDR3 DNA reads TGCGCCAGCAGCTTCGCCGGGACAGGGTATGGAAACACCATATATTTT. Protein: CASSFAGTGYGNTIYF.

The CDR3 sequence is CARLASAHTGELFF. CDR3 DNA: TGTGCCCGTCTCGCTAGCGCCCACACCGGGGAGCTGTTTTTT. The J gene is TRBJ2-2, the V gene TRBV30, with a tentative D call TRBD2 (6 bases). V gave up 8 bases and J gave up 3 bases, with 16 bases separating them. Germline CDR1 is GTSNPN and CDR2 is SVGIG (reference sequence). The CDR3 spans 14 residues.

The V gene is TRBV30, the J gene TRBJ1-5; D is undetermined. The CDR3 consists of 14 residues. Trimming took off 1 base at V and 0 bases at J, with 7 bases between the two ends. In germline, CDR1 is GTSNPN, CDR2 SVGIG (reference sequence). Here the CDR3 DNA reads TGTGCCTGGAGTGCATCGAGTAGCAATCAGCCCCAGCATTTT. This translates into CAWSASSSNQPQHF.

The chain recombines TRBV15 with TRBJ2-3; 10 nucleotides align to TRBD1. This CDR3 has 16 residues. Germline CDR1 LNHNV, CDR2 YYDKDF (reference sequence). V dropped 1 base and J dropped 5; count of bases not matched to a gene: 6. The CDR3 nucleotides read TGTGCCACCAGCAGAGTCCGCGGACAGGGGGAAGATACGCAGTATTTT. Translation: CATSRVRGQGEDTQYF.

The chain employs TRBV5-6 and TRBJ2-5; 7 positions match TRBD1. CDR1 is SGHDT and CDR2 is YYEEEE in the germline V gene. Unmatched junction bases numbered 6, after V lost 2 bases and J lost 5 bases. CDR3 size: 14 residues. CDR3 bases: TGTGCCAGCAGCTTTTACAGGGGCTTCGAGACCCAGTACTTC. This sequence encodes CASSFYRGFETQYF.

A single count supports this clone. The chain couples TRBV7-2 to TRBJ1-5; 9 nucleotides agree with TRBD1. This CDR3 spans 15 amino acids. With V trimmed by 5 bases and J by 6 bases, 8 bases remained unmatched. Germline CDR1 is SGHTA and CDR2 is FQGNSA. CDR3 region: CASSQGQGRVQPQHF. CDR3 coding DNA: TGTGCCAGCAGCCAGGGACAGGGACGCGTTCAGCCCCAGCATTTT.

The genes are TRBV6-1 and TRBJ1-2; 8 bases are shared with TRBD1. Trimming removed 2 bases from V and 6 bases from J; junction bases left unmatched: 5. The CDR3 is 14 residues long. The germline gives CDR1 MNHNS, CDR2 SASEGT. The CDR3 coding sequence is TGTGCCAGCAGTGAATCCAGGGGGCGGGATGGCTACACCTTC. Amino acids: CASSESRGRDGYTF.

This chain joins TRBV5-1 and TRBJ2-1; 8 positions match TRBD2. Germline trimming cut 4 bases from V and 0 bases from J; bases unmatched to any gene: 6. The CDR3 loop spans 16 amino acids. CDR1 SGHRS and CDR2 YFSETQ come from the germline V gene. In nucleotides, the CDR3 is TGCGCCAGCAGCACCGACAGCGGGAGCTCCTACAATGAGCAGTTCTTC. This codes for CASSTDSGSSYNEQFF.

V gene TRBV6-5 combines with J gene TRBJ2-3; 11 bases fit TRBD2. CDR1 MNHEY and CDR2 SVGAGI come from the germline V gene. J gave up 7 bases and V 2 bases, and 5 bases lay outside the gene matches. This CDR3 spans 15 amino acids. The CDR3 spells CASSYGASGRNTQYF. As DNA, the CDR3 is TGTGCCAGCAGTTACGGGGCTAGCGGGAGGAATACGCAGTATTTT.

The V and J genes are TRBV7-8 and TRBJ1-3; perhaps TRBD1 as D (6 bases). Germline V gene data show CDR1 as SGHVS and CDR2 as FQNEAQ. The length of the CDR3 is 12 residues. Trimming left V 5 bases short and J 11 bases short, with 13 bases between. The CDR3 loop is CASSLKTGPIYF. CDR3 bases: TGTGCCAGCAGCCTGAAGACAGGTCCCATATATTTT.

V gene TRBV2 combines with J gene TRBJ2-3; no definite D call. The germline CDR1 and CDR2 sequences are SNHLY and FYNNEI. Deletions cut 2 bases from V and 2 bases from J, with 23 bases between. This CDR3 contains 19 residues. CDR3 DNA: TGTGCCAGCAGTGAATCGGCCGAGGTTTGGCGATCGATCACAGATACGCAGTATTTT. It translates to CASSESAEVWRSITDTQYF.

This chain links TRBV30 with TRBJ2-5; 11 positions match TRBD2. J lost 4 bases, V lost 1 base, and 2 bases had no gene match. The CDR3 loop spans 14 amino acids. Germline CDR1 reads GTSNPN; CDR2 reads SVGIG (reference sequence). The CDR3 DNA sequence: TGTGCCTGGAGTGACCTAGCGGGAGGAGAGACCCAGTACTTC. Protein sequence: CAWSDLAGGETQYF.

The CDR3 spells CASSGSTLAGDLYTQYF. DNA for the CDR3: TGTGCCAGCAGCGGTTCCACCCTTGCGGGAGATTTGTATACGCAGTATTTT. This chain joins TRBV7-8 and TRBJ2-3; TRBD2 matches 7 bases. Trimming took 5 bases from V and 7 from J; bases not matched to a gene: 18. The CDR3 spans 17 residues. Germline V lookup: CDR1 SGHVS, CDR2 FQNEAQ.

This clone was counted only a few times. The chain has TRBV2 and TRBJ1-5; 7 nucleotides agree with TRBD1. The germline V gene has CDR1 SNHLY and CDR2 FYNNEI. The CDR3 loop spans 15 amino acids. The V and J ends lost 6 bases and 6 bases, in that order; junction bases with no gene match: 11. In nucleotides, the CDR3 is TGTGCCAGCAGGGGGACAGTCGCCTCGGGTCAGCCCCAGCATTTT. This translates into CASRGTVASGQPQHF.

V usage is TRBV5-1 and J usage is TRBJ1-4; no firm D call. CDR1 is SGHRS, CDR2 YFSETQ, per germline. Deletions cut 1 base from V and 7 bases from J, with 14 bases between. This CDR3 contains 15 residues. CDR3 sequence reads: CASSLRSVGGEKLFF. Here the CDR3 DNA reads TGCGCCAGCAGCTTGCGGTCAGTGGGAGGTGAAAAACTGTTTTTT.